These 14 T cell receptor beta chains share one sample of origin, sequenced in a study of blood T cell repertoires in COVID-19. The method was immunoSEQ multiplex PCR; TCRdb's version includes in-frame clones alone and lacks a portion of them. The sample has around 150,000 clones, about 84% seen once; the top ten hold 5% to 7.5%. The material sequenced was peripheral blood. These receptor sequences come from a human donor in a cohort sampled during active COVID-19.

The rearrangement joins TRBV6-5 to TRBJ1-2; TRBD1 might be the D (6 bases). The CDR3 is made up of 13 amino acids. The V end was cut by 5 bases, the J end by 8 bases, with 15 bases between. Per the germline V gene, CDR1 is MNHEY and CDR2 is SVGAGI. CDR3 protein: CASSPFGGAGYTF. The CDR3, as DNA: TGTGCCAGCAGTCCCTTTGGGGGCGCGGGCTACACCTTC.

The CDR3 protein is CASSSVGLAGGFYNEQFF. CDR3 bases: TGTGCCAGCAGCTCGGTGGGACTAGCGGGGGGCTTCTACAATGAGCAGTTCTTC. The V call is TRBV5-4, the J call TRBJ2-1; the match to TRBD2 covers 15 bases. J gave up 3 bases and V 3 bases, and 7 bases lay outside the gene matches. CDR1 is SGHNT, CDR2 YYREEE, per germline (reference sequence). This CDR3 contains 18 residues.

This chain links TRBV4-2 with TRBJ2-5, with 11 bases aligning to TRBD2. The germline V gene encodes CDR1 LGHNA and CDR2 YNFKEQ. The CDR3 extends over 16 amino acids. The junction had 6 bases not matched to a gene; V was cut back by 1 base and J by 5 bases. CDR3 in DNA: TGTGCCAGCAGCCAAGTTAGCGGGGGGGCTTGGGAGACCCAGTACTTC. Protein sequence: CASSQVSGGAWETQYF.

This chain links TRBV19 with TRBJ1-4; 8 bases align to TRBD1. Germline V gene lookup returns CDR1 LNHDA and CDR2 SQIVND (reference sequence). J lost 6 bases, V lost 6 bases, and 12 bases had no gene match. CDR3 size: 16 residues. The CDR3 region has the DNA TGTGCCAGTAGGAAGGGACAGGCAGTACAAGATGAAAAACTGTTTTTT. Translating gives CASRKGQAVQDEKLFF.

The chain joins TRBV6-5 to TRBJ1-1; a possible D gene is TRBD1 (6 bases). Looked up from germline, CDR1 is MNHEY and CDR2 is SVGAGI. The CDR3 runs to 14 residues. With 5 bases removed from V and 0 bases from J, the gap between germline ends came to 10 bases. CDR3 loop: CASSQTGMNTEAFF. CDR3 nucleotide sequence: TGTGCCAGCAGTCAAACAGGGATGAACACTGAAGCTTTCTTT.

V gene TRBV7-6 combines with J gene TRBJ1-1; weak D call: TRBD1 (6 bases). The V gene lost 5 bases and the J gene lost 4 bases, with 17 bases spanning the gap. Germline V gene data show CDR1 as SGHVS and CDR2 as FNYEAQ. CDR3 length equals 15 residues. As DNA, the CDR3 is TGTGCCAGCAGCGGGGGGGAAGGGGGGCCCACTGAAGCTTTCTTT. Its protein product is CASSGGEGGPTEAFF.

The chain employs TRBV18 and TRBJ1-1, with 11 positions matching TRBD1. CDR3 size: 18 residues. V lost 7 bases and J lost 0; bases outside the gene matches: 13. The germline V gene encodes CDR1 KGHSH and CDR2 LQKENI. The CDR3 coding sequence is TGTGCCAGCTTAAACCCTCCGGGACAGGGGGGGATGAACACTGAAGCTTTCTTT. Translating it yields CASLNPPGQGGMNTEAFF.

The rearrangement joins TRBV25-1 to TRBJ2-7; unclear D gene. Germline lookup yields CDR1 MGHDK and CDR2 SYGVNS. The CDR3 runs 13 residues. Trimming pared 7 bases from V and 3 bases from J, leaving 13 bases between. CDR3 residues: CASTRGQYYEQYF. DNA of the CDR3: TGTGCCAGCACTCGAGGCCAGTACTACGAGCAGTACTTC.

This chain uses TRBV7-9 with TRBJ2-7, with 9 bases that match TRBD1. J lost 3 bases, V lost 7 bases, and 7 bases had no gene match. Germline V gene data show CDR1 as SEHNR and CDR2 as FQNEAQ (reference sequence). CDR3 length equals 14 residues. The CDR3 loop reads CASTRGTGHYEQYF. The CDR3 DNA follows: TGTGCCAGCACCAGAGGGACAGGGCACTACGAGCAGTACTTC.

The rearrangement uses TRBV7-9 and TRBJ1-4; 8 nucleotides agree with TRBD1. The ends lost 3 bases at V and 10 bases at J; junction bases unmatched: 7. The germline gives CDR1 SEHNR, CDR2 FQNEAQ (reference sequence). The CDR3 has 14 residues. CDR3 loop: CASSFPGGRRKLFF. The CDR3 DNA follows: TGTGCCAGCAGCTTTCCAGGGGGCAGGCGAAAACTGTTTTTT.

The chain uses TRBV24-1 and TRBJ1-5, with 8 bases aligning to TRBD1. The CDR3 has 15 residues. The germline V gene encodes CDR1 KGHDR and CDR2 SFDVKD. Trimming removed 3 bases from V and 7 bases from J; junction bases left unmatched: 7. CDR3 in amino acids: CATSDVATGGQPQHF. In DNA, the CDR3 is TGTGCCACCAGTGATGTTGCCACAGGGGGACAGCCCCAGCATTTT.

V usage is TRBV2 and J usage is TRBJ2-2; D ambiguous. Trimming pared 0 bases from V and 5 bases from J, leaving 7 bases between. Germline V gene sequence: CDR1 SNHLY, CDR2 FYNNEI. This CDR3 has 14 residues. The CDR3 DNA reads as TGTGCCAGCAGTGAAGCGCGCAGGACCGGGGAGCTGTTTTTT. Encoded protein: CASSEARRTGELFF.

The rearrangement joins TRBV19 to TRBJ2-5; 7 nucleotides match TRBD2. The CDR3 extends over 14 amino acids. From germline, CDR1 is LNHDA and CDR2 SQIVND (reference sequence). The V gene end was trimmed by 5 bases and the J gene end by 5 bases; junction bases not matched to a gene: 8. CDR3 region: CASSPLGAGETQYF. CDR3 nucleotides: TGTGCCAGTAGTCCCCTGGGAGCGGGGGAGACCCAGTACTTC. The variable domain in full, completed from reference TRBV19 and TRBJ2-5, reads DGGITQSPKYLFRKEGQNVTLSCEQNLNHDAMYWYRQDPGQGLRLIYYSQIVNDFQKGDIAEGYSVSREKKESFPLTVTSAQKNPTAFYLCASSPLGAGETQYFGPGTRLLVL.

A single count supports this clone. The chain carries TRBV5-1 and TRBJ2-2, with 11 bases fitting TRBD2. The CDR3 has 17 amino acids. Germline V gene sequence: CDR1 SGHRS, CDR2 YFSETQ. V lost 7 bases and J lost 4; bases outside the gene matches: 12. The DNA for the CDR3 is TGCGCCAGCCGACCGGGACTAGCGGAGGGAGCCACCGGGGAGCTGTTTTTT. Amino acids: CASRPGLAEGATGELFF.